A single sample gave rise to the 27 T cell receptor beta chains below, sequenced in a study of blood T cell repertoires in COVID-19. Profiled with immunoSEQ multiplex PCR; TCRdb holds only in-frame clones, not every one. The sample carries 300,000 to 400,000 clones, 80% to 90% recorded once. Material: PBMCs or T cells enriched from blood (not recorded which). The receptor set was obtained from a woman aged 40 to 55 with acute COVID-19.

This chain uses TRBV18 with TRBJ1-2; TRBD1 aligns across 9 bases. The length of the CDR3 is 17 residues. Germline V CDR1 and CDR2: KGHSH, LQKENI. J gave up 3 bases and V 4 bases, and 12 bases lay outside the gene matches. CDR3 nucleotide sequence: TGTGCCAGCTCACAGGCGTCTACAGGGGGCGCCTACTATGGCTACACCTTC. This gives the protein CASSQASTGGAYYGYTF.

The J gene is TRBJ2-3, the V gene TRBV6-5, with 7 bases aligning to TRBD1. Germline V gene data show CDR1 as MNHEY and CDR2 as SVGAGI. J gave up 6 bases and V 6 bases, and 12 bases lay outside the gene matches. This CDR3 contains 15 residues. The CDR3 nucleotides read TGTGCCAGCAGCCTTAATTGGGCAGGGGGTGATACGCAGTATTTT. Its protein product is CASSLNWAGGDTQYF.

This chain uses TRBV2 with TRBJ1-1; the match to TRBD1 covers 7 bases. The CDR3 has 13 residues. The ends lost 5 bases at V and 3 bases at J; junction bases unmatched: 3. Germline V gives CDR1 SNHLY, CDR2 FYNNEI. The CDR3 here is CASSSTGDTEAFF. In DNA, the CDR3 is TGTGCCAGCAGTTCCACAGGGGACACTGAAGCTTTCTTT.

Here the CDR3 reads CASSFRQGRYTEAFF. DNA for the CDR3: TGTGCCAGCAGTTTCCGACAGGGGCGGTACACTGAAGCTTTCTTT. The chain combines TRBV7-9 with TRBJ1-1; 8 bases are shared with TRBD1. This CDR3 region has 15 residues. V lost 6 bases and J lost 3; bases outside the gene matches: 9. Germline lookup yields CDR1 SEHNR and CDR2 FQNEAQ (reference sequence).

CDR3 bases: TGTGCCAGCAGCCAACTAGCGGGAAATACGCAGTATTTT. Translation: CASSQLAGNTQYF. This chain uses TRBV3-1 (or the pseudogene TRBV3-2) with TRBJ2-3, with TRBD2 identical over 9 bases. Germline loops: CDR1 LGHDT, CDR2 YNNKEL (reference sequence). The CDR3 runs to 13 residues. With 2 bases clipped from V and 7 bases from J, the junction kept 1 base outside the gene matches.

The gene calls are TRBV7-2 and TRBJ2-3; 12 positions agree with TRBD2. Trimming cost V 6 bases and J 8 bases; bases outside gene matches: 12. The CDR3 covers 16 residues. Germline CDR1 is SGHTA and CDR2 is FQGNSA. Here the CDR3 reads CASRRTSGDLSGTQYF. The CDR3 bases are TGTGCCAGCAGGCGGACTAGCGGGGATTTATCTGGTACGCAGTATTTT.

The V and J genes are TRBV23-1 and TRBJ2-7, with TRBD1 matching 8 bases. TRBV23-1 is an open reading frame, and its role is uncertain. The CDR3 sequence is 15 residues long. V dropped 1 base and J dropped 0; count of bases not matched to a gene: 2. The CDR3 here is CASSQWDRNSYEQYF. CDR3 DNA: TGCGCCAGCAGTCAATGGGACAGGAACTCCTACGAGCAGTACTTC.

The rearrangement joins TRBV12-3 or TRBV12-4 to TRBJ2-7; D call uncertain. The CDR3 extends over 12 amino acids. Trimming took off 3 bases at V and 2 bases at J, with 5 bases between the two ends. CDR3 DNA: TGTGCCAGCAGTTTTGAGACCTACGAGCAGTACTTC. Amino acids: CASSFETYEQYF.

This chain links TRBV6-2 or TRBV6-3 with TRBJ1-5; D is unresolved. The CDR3 spans 20 residues. Between the trimmed V and J ends, which lost 2 bases and 0 bases, there was a span of 23 bases. Germline assignment: CDR1 MNHEY and CDR2 SVGEGT. Written as DNA, the CDR3 is TGTGCCAGCAGTTACCCCGGAATGGCTTCAGGATTCTATAGCAATCAGCCCCAGCATTTT. Protein sequence: CASSYPGMASGFYSNQPQHF.

This sequence joins TRBV7-9 and TRBJ2-3; 8 bases agree with TRBD2. V gave up 5 bases and J gave up 0 bases; unmatched junction bases: 7. Per the germline V gene, CDR1 is SEHNR and CDR2 is FQNEAQ (reference sequence). This CDR3 is built from 16 residues. This CDR3 reads CASSLNSGASTDTQYF. The CDR3 nucleotides are TGTGCCAGCAGCCTCAATAGCGGGGCAAGCACAGATACGCAGTATTTT.

This chain connects TRBV14 to TRBJ2-7; 10 bases fit TRBD2. The CDR3 totals 18 residues. V lost 3 bases and J lost 4; bases outside the gene matches: 15. Germline CDR1 and CDR2: SGHDN and FVKESK. The CDR3 protein is CASSQIRGSAGGPYEQYF. For the CDR3, the DNA is TGTGCCAGCAGCCAGATTAGAGGCTCAGCGGGAGGGCCATACGAGCAGTACTTC.

This clone was seen more than once but under ten times. The chain recombines TRBV4-1 with TRBJ2-1; 8 bases agree with TRBD1. V gave up 4 bases and J gave up 7 bases; unmatched junction bases: 9. The CDR3 contains 15 residues. CDR1 and CDR2 from the germline V gene are MGHRA and YSYEKL. The CDR3 sequence: CASSLITGGKNEQFF. The CDR3 DNA reads TGCGCCAGCAGCCTCATTACAGGGGGGAAAAATGAGCAGTTCTTC.

The chain has TRBV5-1 and TRBJ2-5; D may be TRBD2 (6 bases). This CDR3 is built from 13 residues. Germline CDR1 is SGHRS and CDR2 is YFSETQ. Trimming stripped 0 bases from V and 9 bases from J, with 12 bases between. The CDR3: CASSLAGERSQYF. The DNA for the CDR3 is TGCGCCAGCAGCTTGGCGGGGGAACGGTCCCAGTACTTC.

Comments on this clone: Within the sample, other DNA sequences also encode this same CDR3. The J gene is TRBJ1-1, the V gene TRBV7-9; D perhaps matches TRBD1 (5 bases). Germline V gene lookup returns CDR1 SEHNR and CDR2 FQNEAQ (reference sequence). The CDR3 consists of 14 residues. Trimming removed 2 bases from V and 0 bases from J, with 7 bases in between. CDR3 amino acids: CASSLRGLNTEAFF. Here the CDR3 DNA reads TGTGCCAGCAGCTTAAGGGGTTTGAACACTGAAGCTTTCTTT.

The genes are TRBV5-1 and TRBJ2-4; 9 nucleotides match TRBD1. The germline gives CDR1 SGHRS, CDR2 YFSETQ. The CDR3 totals 16 residues. V lost 3 bases to trimming and J lost 0 bases; unmatched junction nucleotides: 4. This CDR3 reads CASSSGQGLAKNIQYF. For the CDR3, the DNA is TGCGCCAGCAGCTCCGGACAGGGGTTAGCCAAAAACATTCAGTACTTC.

The J gene is TRBJ1-1, the V gene TRBV7-2, with D perhaps matching TRBD1 (5 bases). V was pared by 1 base and J by 7 bases, with 13 bases between. Germline lookup yields CDR1 SGHTA and CDR2 FQGNSA. This CDR3 comprises 14 residues. CDR3 residues: CASSLVAGSVEAFF. The CDR3 coding sequence is TGTGCCAGCAGCTTAGTGGCAGGGTCGGTTGAAGCTTTCTTT.

This clone has only a few counts. CDR3 loop: CASSSRGTGVLGIEKLFF. The CDR3 coding sequence is TGCGCCAGCAGCTCCCGAGGGACAGGGGTATTGGGGATTGAAAAACTGTTTTTT. This sequence joins TRBV5-1 and TRBJ1-4; 10 bases align to TRBD1. Germline trimming cut 3 bases from V and 7 bases from J; bases unmatched to any gene: 15. This CDR3 is 18 amino acids long. Looked up from germline, CDR1 is SGHRS and CDR2 is YFSETQ.

CDR3: CASSTRTSGKQNSEQYF. The CDR3 DNA reads as TGTGCCAGCAGTACCCGGACTAGCGGGAAGCAGAATAGCGAGCAGTACTTC. The V and J genes are TRBV28 and TRBJ2-7; 12 bases line up with TRBD2. The V gene end was trimmed by 5 bases and the J gene end by 6 bases; junction bases not matched to a gene: 14. Germline-derived CDR1 and CDR2 are MDHEN and SYDVKM. The CDR3 has 17 residues.

The V call is TRBV6-4, the J call TRBJ2-1, with 11 bases lining up with TRBD1. CDR1 and CDR2 (germline): MRHNA, SNTAGT. V dropped 6 bases and J dropped 5; count of bases not matched to a gene: 6. This CDR3 comprises 15 residues. The CDR3: CASRAGTGGNNEQFF. CDR3 sequence (DNA): TGTGCCAGCAGAGCCGGGACAGGGGGGAACAATGAGCAGTTCTTC.

In DNA form, the CDR3 reads TGTGCCAGCAGCCAAACACAGGGAGCTAATGAAAAACTGTTTTTT. Protein product: CASSQTQGANEKLFF. The chain recombines TRBV14 with TRBJ1-4, with D perhaps matching TRBD1 (6 bases). CDR3 length equals 15 residues. Germline V gene sequence: CDR1 SGHDN, CDR2 FVKESK. V lost 2 bases and J lost 3, with 10 bases in between.

The genes are TRBV6-5 and TRBJ2-7, with 12 nucleotides matching TRBD2. Germline V gene lookup returns CDR1 MNHEY and CDR2 SVGAGI. Unmatched junction bases numbered 5, after V lost 5 bases and J lost 3 bases. The CDR3 totals 15 residues. CDR3 protein: CASSIRTSGIYEQYF. The CDR3 DNA reads as TGTGCCAGCAGTATCCGGACTAGCGGGATCTACGAGCAGTACTTC.

The chain has TRBV7-2 and TRBJ2-1; 9 bases align to TRBD1. CDR1 is SGHTA, CDR2 FQGNSA, per germline. J lost 9 bases, V lost 0 bases, and 6 bases had no gene match. The CDR3 spans 15 residues. CDR3 in amino acids: CASSLAGTGKGEQFF. DNA for the CDR3: TGTGCCAGCAGCTTAGCCGGGACAGGGAAGGGTGAGCAGTTCTTC.

With regard to this clone: Germline and junction disagree at one end, which may indicate a read error. The chain has TRBV7-7 and TRBJ2-7, with TRBD2 matching over 13 bases. Germline CDR1 reads SSHAT; CDR2 reads FNYEAQ (reference sequence). The CDR3 totals 20 residues. In DNA form, the CDR3 reads TGTGCTAGCAGCTTAGTAGCTGGGGGACTAGCGGGAACTTCCTTCTACGAGCAGTACTTC. Its translation: CASSLVAGGLAGTSFYEQYF.

The chain recombines TRBV7-9 with TRBJ1-5, with unresolved D. The CDR3 is 14 residues long. Trimming shortened V by 3 bases and J by 2 bases, and 8 bases separated the two germline ends. CDR1 and CDR2 (germline): SEHNR, FQNEAQ (reference sequence). The CDR3 coding sequence is TGTGCCAGCAGCTTGGGTGGAGGCAATCAGCCCCAGCATTTT. Its translation is CASSLGGGNQPQHF.

This chain uses TRBV6-5 with TRBJ2-1, with D unclear. The CDR3 contains 15 residues. Germline V gene sequence: CDR1 MNHEY, CDR2 SVGAGI. Trimming pared 7 bases from V and 0 bases from J, leaving 13 bases between. CDR3 in amino acids: CASIFTASSYNEQFF. The CDR3 DNA follows: TGTGCCAGCATTTTTACCGCGAGCTCCTACAATGAGCAGTTCTTC.

This chain links TRBV5-1 with TRBJ2-3, with 9 bases matching TRBD2. The trim removed 3 bases at V and 7 bases at J, leaving 9 bases unmatched. The CDR3 sequence is 15 residues long. Germline-derived CDR1 and CDR2 are SGHRS and YFSETQ. CDR3 sequence reads: CASSSIAGDKNTQYF. In nucleotides, the CDR3 is TGCGCCAGCAGCTCTATAGCGGGAGATAAAAATACGCAGTATTTT.

The gene calls are TRBV4-1 and TRBJ1-5, with D possibly being TRBD1 (5 bases). There are 16 residues in the CDR3. Trimming removed 2 bases at V and 4 bases at J, with 15 bases between. Looked up from germline, CDR1 is MGHRA and CDR2 is YSYEKL. This CDR3 is CASSQSVDKGNQPQHF. The CDR3 DNA is TGCGCCAGCAGCCAAAGCGTGGACAAGGGGAATCAGCCCCAGCATTTT.